The 18 T cell receptor beta chains reported below all come from one sample, sequenced in a study of blood T cells in healthy people across ages. Using a J-beta primer mix together with a sample-barcoded 5' primer, a second PCR was run for about 6 to 12 cycles. In TCRdb, the 5' RACE reads were re-called with MiXCR into one record per CDR3 protein. This repertoire shows 1.5 million to 2 million distinct CDR3 sequences, about 50% found once; its top ten account for over 2%. Sequencing used blood. The receptors here all came from a woman between 35 and 50 years old in good health.

The chain links TRBV6-1 to TRBJ2-6; D may be TRBD1 (6 bases). Germline lookup yields CDR1 MNHNS and CDR2 SASEGT. CDR3 length: 18 amino acids. V lost 6 bases, J lost 0 bases, and 18 bases lay in between. CDR3 sequence reads: CASSRGQHSGSGANVLTF. The CDR3 nucleotides are TGTGCCAGCAGCCGCGGACAGCATTCTGGCTCTGGGGCCAACGTCCTGACTTTC.

This clonotype has more than one count but fewer than ten. The rearrangement joins TRBV20-1 to TRBJ1-5, with 8 bases matching TRBD1. The germline gives CDR1 DFQATT, CDR2 SNEGSKA (reference sequence). The J segment lost 0 bases and the V segment lost 4 bases, leaving 8 bases of the junction unmatched. This CDR3 has 16 amino acids. CDR3 DNA sequence: TGCAGTGCTAAAGGACAGGGAGCACTTAGCAATCAGCCCCAGCATTTT. Protein: CSAKGQGALSNQPQHF.

The sample holds a few counts of this clonotype. The chain uses TRBV12-3 or TRBV12-4 and TRBJ2-6; TRBD1 matches 10 bases. With 7 bases clipped from V and 1 base from J, the junction kept 10 bases outside the gene matches. This CDR3 is 18 amino acids long. The CDR3 loop reads CASTLLTGGESGANVLTF. The CDR3, as DNA: TGTGCCAGCACCCTCCTGACAGGGGGCGAGTCTGGGGCCAACGTCCTGACTTTC.

This clonotype was recorded only once. This chain joins TRBV7-2 and TRBJ1-2; 8 nucleotides line up with TRBD1. Germline V lookup: CDR1 SGHTA, CDR2 FQGNSA. The CDR3 has 13 residues. V was pared by 5 bases and J by 6 bases, with 5 bases of the junction left unmatched. The CDR3 loop is CASSASGGDGYTF. The CDR3 region has the DNA TGTGCCAGCAGCGCGTCAGGGGGCGATGGCTACACCTTC.

The V gene is TRBV13, the J gene TRBJ2-5, with 8 bases matching TRBD2. This CDR3 comprises 19 residues. CDR1 PRHDT and CDR2 FYEKMQ come from the germline V gene (reference sequence). Losses at the gene ends were 0 bases for V and 2 bases for J; bases not matched to a gene: 14. The CDR3: CASSLGRAGGPISQETQYF. Here the CDR3 DNA reads TGTGCCAGCAGCTTAGGCAGGGCGGGGGGCCCCATAAGTCAAGAGACCCAGTACTTC.

This clonotype was observed a single time. The V call is TRBV9, the J call TRBJ2-3; D call uncertain. There are 16 residues in the CDR3. V lost 1 base, J lost 2 bases, and 14 bases lay in between. Germline V CDR1 and CDR2: SGDLS, YYNGEE. The CDR3 here is CASSVMMYRNTDTQYF. For the CDR3, the DNA is TGTGCCAGCAGCGTAATGATGTATCGGAACACAGATACGCAGTATTTT.

Concerning this clonotype: The junction differs from germline at one of its ends, possibly a read error. The CDR3 here is CASSLGSILADTQYF. The CDR3 DNA sequence: TGTGCCAGTAGCTTAGGATCGATACTTGCAGATACGCAGTATTTT. V usage is TRBV11-2 and J usage is TRBJ2-3; D is unresolved. The CDR3 contains 15 residues. Looked up from germline, CDR1 is SGHAT and CDR2 is FQNNGV.

The chain uses TRBV18 and TRBJ2-3; the D is unclear. The germline V and J ends were trimmed by 0 bases and 4 bases, with 8 bases remaining between them. The V gene's germline CDR1 is KGHSH and CDR2 LQKENI. This CDR3 region has 14 residues. The CDR3 bases are TGTGCCAGCTCACCACCGAGTCCCGCAGATACGCAGTATTTT. Protein: CASSPPSPADTQYF.

This clonotype was counted a few times. This chain links TRBV20-1 with TRBJ2-3; 9 nucleotides line up with TRBD2. Germline CDR1 DFQATT, CDR2 SNEGSKA (reference sequence). V shed 6 bases and J 2 bases; nucleotides not matched to a gene: 9. This CDR3 region has 15 residues. The DNA for the CDR3 is TGCAGTGCCCTGACCGGACTAGCGATCACAGATACGCAGTATTTT. It translates to CSALTGLAITDTQYF.

This chain connects TRBV7-9 to TRBJ2-1, with D maybe TRBD2 (7 bases). V lost 4 bases, J lost 4 bases, and 20 bases lay in between. Germline assignment: CDR1 SEHNR and CDR2 FQNEAQ (reference sequence). The CDR3 extends over 17 amino acids. CDR3 sequence reads: CASSSTGSGGLYNEQFF. DNA of the CDR3: TGTGCCAGCAGCTCCACGGGATCCGGGGGGCTATACAATGAGCAGTTCTTC. Based on the CDR3 plus reference TRBV7-9 and TRBJ2-1, the full variable domain is DTGVSQNPRHKITKRGQNVTFRCDPISEHNRLYWYRQTLGQGPEFLTYFQNEAQLEKSRLLSDRFSAERPKGSFSTLEIQRTEQGDSAMYLCASSSTGSGGLYNEQFFGPGTRLTVL.

The chain is built from TRBV7-2 and TRBJ1-2, with TRBD1 matching over 7 bases. V was clipped by 1 base and J by 6 bases; unmatched bases: 14. This CDR3 comprises 17 residues. The germline V gene encodes CDR1 SGHTA and CDR2 FQGNSA. The chain's CDR3 is CASSLVTRKTGSNGYTF. DNA of the CDR3: TGTGCCAGCAGCTTAGTGACAAGGAAGACAGGGAGCAATGGCTACACCTTC.

This chain joins TRBV6-5 and TRBJ1-5; D is undetermined. V was shortened by 6 bases and J by 5 bases, with 11 bases between the two germline ends. Germline-derived CDR1 and CDR2 are MNHEY and SVGAGI. The CDR3 has 13 residues. The CDR3 spells CASRALRDQPQHF. Here the CDR3 DNA reads TGTGCCAGCAGAGCCCTTAGGGATCAGCCCCAGCATTTT.

The chain employs TRBV5-1 and TRBJ2-7; TRBD1 agrees at 8 bases. Unmatched junction bases numbered 4, after V lost 0 bases and J lost 2 bases. The CDR3 runs to 15 residues. The germline CDR1 and CDR2 sequences are SGHRS and YFSETQ. The CDR3 protein is CASSLDAGGAYEQYF. The CDR3 DNA follows: TGCGCCAGCAGCTTGGATGCAGGGGGCGCCTACGAGCAGTACTTC.

This clonotype has only a few counts. The V gene is TRBV6-2 or TRBV6-3, the J gene TRBJ2-5; 7 nucleotides line up with TRBD1. The J call may not be correct, given that the DNA end is closer to TRBJ2-7. Germline lookup yields CDR1 MNHEY and CDR2 SVGEGT. This CDR3 has 14 amino acids. DNA of the CDR3: TGTGCCAGCGTACGGGACAGTCAGTCCTACGAGCAGTACTTC. This encodes CASVRDSQSYEQYF.

The chain carries TRBV10-2 and TRBJ2-7; tentatively, D is TRBD2 (5 bases). The last part of the DNA fits TRBJ2-5 better; the J call may be wrong. This CDR3 contains 14 residues. Germline V gene sequence: CDR1 WSHSY, CDR2 SAAADI. CDR3 amino acids: CASSDGVRTETQYF. CDR3 nucleotide sequence: TGCGCCAGCAGTGACGGGGTCAGGACGGAGACCCAGTACTTC.

The genes are TRBV20-1 and TRBJ2-4; 14 positions agree with TRBD2. Germline V CDR1 and CDR2: DFQATT, SNEGSKA (reference sequence). Trimming took 6 bases from V and 3 from J; bases not matched to a gene: 4. The CDR3 extends over 15 amino acids. The CDR3 here is CSAGLAGGDKNIQYF. The CDR3 bases are TGCAGTGCCGGACTAGCGGGGGGCGACAAAAACATTCAGTACTTC.

This rearrangement joins TRBV20-1 to TRBJ2-1; D remains ambiguous. V was cut by 7 bases and J by 5 bases, with 15 bases left in between. Germline CDR1 and CDR2: DFQATT and SNEGSKA (reference sequence). This CDR3 has 13 amino acids. The CDR3 bases are TGCAGTGTCGGGTCCTCGAGACACAATGAGCAGTTCTTC. Translating it yields CSVGSSRHNEQFF.

The genes are TRBV10-3 and TRBJ2-1; the match to TRBD2 covers 16 bases. The CDR3 loop spans 18 amino acids. Germline CDR1 ENHRY, CDR2 SYGVKD. Unmatched junction bases numbered 13, after V lost 4 bases and J lost 10 bases. The CDR3 coding sequence is TGTGCCATCAGTGGGGGACTAGCGGGGGGGACAATGAATAGGGAGCAGTTCTTC. The encoded protein is CAISGGLAGGTMNREQFF.